What follows are 11 T cell receptor beta chains derived from one specimen sequenced in a study of molecular identifiers for immune sequencing clone quantification (dated by TCRdb to the late 2010s). Libraries were made using PCR. The data were produced on a NextSeq 500. The public reads were reanalyzed by TCRdb: fastp trimming at Q25, MiXCR alignment, in-frame beta chains only. Entries that share a CDR3 protein sequence are merged under the most common genes and DNA. The sample contains hundreds of thousands of distinct CDR3 sequences, 25% of them found a single time. The ten biggest clones cover about 0.78% of the sample. Sequenced: naive CD8+ T cells from blood, with Jurkat cell RNA spiked in. The sample's cell subset or site, from its label and the paper: FACS-sorted CD8+CD4-CCR7+CD45RA+ naive T cells. The source of these receptors is a human donor in good health. Some libraries in this study had Jurkat cell RNA spiked in.

As concerns this clonotype: With a much larger clone just one base away, this may be a read error. The chain uses TRBV29-1 and TRBJ2-2; D assignment may be TRBD1 or TRBD2 (5 bases each). The CDR3 extends over 14 amino acids. Germline-derived CDR1 and CDR2 are SQVTM and ANQGSEA. DNA for the CDR3: TGCAGCGTTGAAAGGCAGGACAACACCGGGGAGATGTTTTTT. It codes for CSVERQDNTGEMFF.

Concerning this clonotype itself: This may be a read error, as it is one base from a much larger clone. V is TRBV9 and J is TRBJ2-7; 9 nucleotides line up with TRBD2. Germline CDR1 reads SGDLS; CDR2 reads YYNGEE. The CDR3 has 14 residues. The CDR3 sequence: CASSVGGTSYVQYF. As DNA, the CDR3 is TGTGCCAGCAGCGTGGGCGGGACTAGCTACGTGCAGTACTTC. The full variable domain, with the rest looked up from reference TRBV9 and TRBJ2-7, is DSGVTQTPKHLITATGQRVTLRCSPRSGDLSVYWYQQSLDQGLQFLIQYYNGEERAKGNILERFSAQQFPDLHSELNLSSLELGDSALYFCASSVGGTSYVQYFGPGTRLTVT.

This clonotype has at least ten counts. The gene calls are TRBV30 and TRBJ2-7, with D hard to call. V was trimmed by 1 base and J by 3 bases, leaving 7 bases between them. The germline CDR1 and CDR2 sequences are GTSNPN and SVGIG (reference sequence). The CDR3 length is 12 residues. CDR3 nucleotides: TGTGCCTGGAGTGCGCCCAGCTACGAGCAGTACTTC. It codes for CAWSAPSYEQYF.

This clonotype was seen ten or more times. This chain uses TRBV7-9 with TRBJ2-7; 9 nucleotides match TRBD1. Germline assignment: CDR1 SEHNR and CDR2 FQNEAQ (reference sequence). CDR3 size: 15 residues. Trimming took 3 bases from V and 3 from J; bases not matched to a gene: 6. The CDR3 region is CASSLGAGQGYEQYF. The CDR3 DNA reads as TGTGCCAGCAGCTTGGGCGCGGGACAGGGCTACGAGCAGTACTTC.

For the CDR3, the DNA is TGCGCCAGCAGCCAAGTCAAAGAAGTTCTAGCCAAAAACATTCAGTACTTC. Translation: CASSQVKEVLAKNIQYF. This chain uses TRBV4-1 with TRBJ2-4; D not certain. The germline V gene encodes CDR1 MGHRA and CDR2 YSYEKL. V was cut by 1 base and J by 0 bases, with 13 bases left in between. The CDR3 contains 17 residues.

Comments on this clonotype: A read error may be the cause here, since a much bigger clone is one base away. The chain combines TRBV6-5 with TRBJ2-7; TRBD2 agrees at 7 bases. Germline trimming cut 4 bases from V and 2 bases from J; bases unmatched to any gene: 8. The CDR3 length is 15 residues. CDR1 MNHEY and CDR2 SVGAGI come from the germline V gene. CDR3 sequence (DNA): TGTGCCAGCAGTTGCTATCGGGGGGAGCCCTACGAGCAGTACTTC. It encodes CASSCYRGEPYEQYF.

A remark on this clonotype: One base away lies a much larger clone, so this may be a sequencing read error. The chain couples TRBV12-3 or TRBV12-4 to TRBJ2-3; no definite D call. This CDR3 spans 15 amino acids. V was pared by 6 bases and J by 2 bases, with 15 bases between. CDR3 DNA sequence: TGTGCCAGCAGCCCCCCCCTATCGCACACAGATACGCAGTATTTT. It is translated as CASSPPLSHTDTQYF.

The chain uses TRBV20-1 and TRBJ1-5; D uncertain. Per germline, CDR1 DFQATT and CDR2 SNEGSKA (reference sequence). V dropped 3 bases and J dropped 0 bases, with 18 bases sitting between them. The length of the CDR3 is 17 residues. This CDR3 is CSASVEVITVSNQPQHF. The DNA of the CDR3 is TGCAGTGCTAGCGTTGAAGTAATCACCGTTAGCAATCAGCCCCAGCATTTT.

This clonotype was seen a handful of times. The chain carries TRBV28 and TRBJ1-5; no firm D call. V gave up 4 bases and J gave up 1 base, with 14 bases separating them. The CDR3 contains 16 residues. Germline V lookup: CDR1 MDHEN, CDR2 SYDVKM. Here the CDR3 reads CASSSWLRDSNQPQHF. Written as DNA, the CDR3 is TGTGCCAGCAGTTCCTGGTTGCGCGACAGCAATCAGCCCCAGCATTTT.

This clonotype came up a few times. J is TRBJ1-5 and V is TRBV4-1; D unclear. Trimming removed 7 bases from V and 8 bases from J, with 21 bases in between. The CDR3 totals 15 residues. Germline V lookup: CDR1 MGHRA, CDR2 YSYEKL. The CDR3 sequence: CASTLGHHQVEPQHF. The CDR3 DNA is TGCGCCAGCACCCTGGGTCACCATCAGGTGGAGCCCCAGCATTTT.

This clonotype was seen only a few times. The chain carries TRBV6-1 and TRBJ2-5, with D perhaps TRBD1 (5 bases). The CDR3 totals 15 residues. The germline V gene encodes CDR1 MNHNS and CDR2 SASEGT. V lost 3 bases and J lost 2, with 13 bases in between. CDR3 sequence: CASSELGHAQETQYF. Written as DNA, the CDR3 is TGTGCCAGCAGTGAGCTCGGACACGCACAAGAGACCCAGTACTTC.